A selection of T cell receptor beta chains follows, all from one sample in a study of blood T cell repertoires in COVID-19. The data were produced by immunoSEQ multiplex PCR, yet TCRdb's version contains in-frame clones alone and is incomplete. Altogether about 80,000 clones are present, 91% being singletons, with the ten largest covering 1.9%. Sequencing input: peripheral blood. These receptors all come from a woman in her 50s in a cohort sampled during active COVID-19. CDR3s include the opening cysteine and the closing phenylalanine or tryptophan. The D gene is left open where the match is weak. Clone sizes are given selectively: once, few, many, or a class where the clone is expanded.

J: TRBJ2-6
size: -
V: TRBV6-7
D: -
DNA: TGTGCCAGCAGCCAATGGGGGGAAGGACAACCTAATCTGTCTGGGGCCAACGTCCTGACTTTC
CDR3: CASSQWGEGQPNLSGANVLTF

J: TRBJ1-3
size: -
V: TRBV3-1/TRBV3-2
D: -
DNA: TGTGCCAGCAGCTCCCCCGCGCGCTCTGGAAACACCATATATTTT
CDR3: CASSSPARSGNTIYF

J: TRBJ2-2
size: -
V: TRBV9
D: TRBD1
DNA: TGTGCCAGCAGACAGGGGGCTCTTGGGGCCGGGGAGCTGTTTTTT
CDR3: CASRQGALGAGELFF

J: TRBJ2-5
size: -
V: TRBV12-5
D: TRBD2
DNA: TGTGCTAGTGTCCCCAGTCGGGGACTAGCTTCGGAGACCCAGTACTTC
CDR3: CASVPSRGLASETQYF

J: TRBJ1-1
size: once
V: TRBV7-3
D: -
DNA: TGTGCCAGCAGCCCACAGGGAAGGACTGAAGCTTTCTTT
CDR3: CASSPQGRTEAFF

J: TRBJ1-1
size: -
V: TRBV5-1
D: -
DNA: TGCGCCAGCAGCTTGGAGTCTCGGAGGGACACTGAAGCTTTCTTT
CDR3: CASSLESRRDTEAFF

J: TRBJ2-5
size: -
V: TRBV19
D: TRBD1
DNA: TGTGCCAGTAGTAGACAACAGGGGGCAGCGGAGACCCAGTACTTC
CDR3: CASSRQQGAAETQYF

J: TRBJ2-5
size: -
V: TRBV11-2
D: TRBD1
DNA: TGTGCCAGCAGTCCGACAGGGGGCGCACAAGAGACCCAGTACTTC
CDR3: CASSPTGGAQETQYF

J: TRBJ2-7
size: -
V: TRBV5-1
D: TRBD1
DNA: TGCGCCAGCAGCCAACAGGGGTCCGAGCAGTACTTC
CDR3: CASSQQGSEQYF

J: TRBJ2-1
size: -
V: TRBV6-5
D: -
DNA: TGTGCCAGCAGTCTGGGGGGCAATGAGCAGTTCTTC
CDR3: CASSLGGNEQFF

J: TRBJ1-3
size: -
V: TRBV5-1
D: TRBD1
DNA: TGCGCCAGCAGCATTGAAGGACAGGGCGGTGGAAACACCATATATTTT
CDR3: CASSIEGQGGGNTIYF

J: TRBJ1-3
size: -
V: TRBV13
D: -
DNA: TGTGCCAGCAGAATAAACCAAGGACTCTCTGGAAACACCATATATTTT
CDR3: CASRINQGLSGNTIYF

J: TRBJ1-2
size: -
V: TRBV24-1
D: -
DNA: TGTGCCACCAGTGAGTCCGGGACTTATGGCTACACCTTC
CDR3: CATSESGTYGYTF

J: TRBJ2-7
size: -
V: TRBV5-1
D: -
DNA: TGCGCCAGCAGCTTGGCGGGGTCCTACGAGCAGTACTTC
CDR3: CASSLAGSYEQYF

J: TRBJ2-3
size: -
V: TRBV6-5
D: -
DNA: TGTGCCAGCGGGCGGGGTAGTGGCACAGATACGCAGTATTTT
CDR3: CASGRGSGTDTQYF

J: TRBJ1-2
size: -
V: TRBV27
D: TRBD1
DNA: TGTGCCAGCAGTTTTAGGGACAGGGTAAAGGAGGGTGGCTACACCTTC
CDR3: CASSFRDRVKEGGYTF

J: TRBJ1-2
size: -
V: TRBV27
D: TRBD1
DNA: TGTGCCAGCAAGTATCAGGGGGATTCCTATGGCTACACCTTC
CDR3: CASKYQGDSYGYTF

J: TRBJ2-5
size: -
V: TRBV18
D: TRBD1
DNA: TGTGCCAGCTCACCGGACAGGCTTAAAGAGACCCAGTACTTC
CDR3: CASSPDRLKETQYF

J: TRBJ1-4
size: -
V: TRBV2
D: -
DNA: TGTGCCAGCAGGGCGCAGTCGGGAAATGAAAAACTGTTTTTT
CDR3: CASRAQSGNEKLFF

J: TRBJ2-5
size: -
V: TRBV5-1
D: TRBD2
DNA: TGCGCCAGCAGCTTGAACGGGGGGGCCAGGGAGACCCAGTACTTC
CDR3: CASSLNGGARETQYF

J: TRBJ2-3
size: -
V: TRBV5-1
D: TRBD2
DNA: TGCGCCAGCAGCTTGGAGTGGGGCGGGAGCTCAGATACGCAGTATTTT
CDR3: CASSLEWGGSSDTQYF

J: TRBJ1-6
size: -
V: TRBV30
D: -
DNA: TGTGCCTGGAGCTGGAACTTGGGTAGTTCCCCGACAAGCAATTCACCCCTCCACTTT
CDR3: CAWSWNLGSSPTSNSPLHF

J: TRBJ2-7
size: -
V: TRBV21-1
D: -
DNA: TGTGCCAGCAGCAAAGAGGTATATAGGAGCGGGGGGTACTACGAGCAGTACTTC
CDR3: CASSKEVYRSGGYYEQYF

J: TRBJ1-3
size: -
V: TRBV12-3/TRBV12-4
D: TRBD1
DNA: TGTGCCAGCAGGAGGGGGCCGGGAAACACCATATATTTT
CDR3: CASRRGPGNTIYF

J: TRBJ1-1
size: -
V: TRBV2
D: -
DNA: TGTGCCAGCAAACTCGGACAGCCCATGAACACTGAAGCTTTCTTT
CDR3: CASKLGQPMNTEAFF

J: TRBJ2-3
size: -
V: TRBV15
D: TRBD2
DNA: TGTGCCACCAGCTCCTGGGACTACACAGATACGCAGTATTTT
CDR3: CATSSWDYTDTQYF

J: TRBJ1-6
size: -
V: TRBV10-3
D: -
DNA: TGTGCCATCAGCGGGGATCACCCCAATTCACCCCTCCACTTT
CDR3: CAISGDHPNSPLHF

J: TRBJ2-7
size: -
V: TRBV4-1
D: TRBD1
DNA: TGCGCCAGCAGCCAAGAACAGGGGGCGGACTACGAGCAGTACTTC
CDR3: CASSQEQGADYEQYF

J: TRBJ1-2
size: once
V: TRBV6-5
D: -
DNA: TGTGCCACCGCCGGGGGGAGCCTTAACTATGGCTACACCTTC
CDR3: CATAGGSLNYGYTF

J: TRBJ1-1
size: -
V: TRBV18
D: -
DNA: TGTGCCAGCTCACCAAGACAAATAAACACTGAAGCTTTCTTT
CDR3: CASSPRQINTEAFF

J: TRBJ2-2
size: -
V: TRBV21-1
D: -
DNA: TGTGCCAGCAGCAAACGAACCGCCTCAGCCGGGGGTTGCCGGGGCGGGGAGCTGTTTTTT
CDR3: CASSKRTASAGGCRGGELFF

J: TRBJ1-2
size: once
V: TRBV9
D: -
DNA: TGTGCCAGCAGCGCACCTCAGGGATCCTATGGCTACACCTTC
CDR3: CASSAPQGSYGYTF

J: TRBJ1-6
size: -
V: TRBV10-1
D: TRBD1
DNA: TGCGCCAGCAGTGAGGGGACAGAGAATTCACCCCTCCACTTT
CDR3: CASSEGTENSPLHF

J: TRBJ2-1
size: few
V: TRBV5-1
D: TRBD2
DNA: TGCGCCAGCAGCTTGGTAGCGGGAGGAAGTATGTACAATGAGCAGTTCTTC
CDR3: CASSLVAGGSMYNEQFF

J: TRBJ1-1
size: once
V: TRBV12-3/TRBV12-4
D: -
DNA: TGTGCCAGCAGTTTTTCAGGGATCCTTGGGGCTTTCTTT
CDR3: CASSFSGILGAFF

J: TRBJ2-1
size: -
V: TRBV10-1
D: -
DNA: TGCGCCAGCAGCCTAGGCGGAAGCGATGAGCAGTTCTTC
CDR3: CASSLGGSDEQFF

J: TRBJ1-6
size: -
V: TRBV6-6
D: TRBD1
DNA: TGTGCCAGCAGGGGACAGGGACGTTCAGATGCCTCACCCCTCCACTTT
CDR3: CASRGQGRSDASPLHF

J: TRBJ2-1
size: -
V: TRBV7-9
D: TRBD2
DNA: TGTGCCAGCGAGGGGTTCGCAAGGCGACTAGCGGAGACCTACAATGAGCAGTTCTTC
CDR3: CASEGFARRLAETYNEQFF

J: TRBJ2-5
size: -
V: TRBV24-1
D: TRBD2
DNA: TGTGCCACCAGTGATGTTGTAGCGGGAGTTCTCAGAGAAAGAGAGACCCAGTACTTC
CDR3: CATSDVVAGVLRERETQYF

J: TRBJ2-1
size: -
V: TRBV19
D: -
DNA: TGTGCCAGTAGTGCCCAGACCGGACAGTTTGCGCAGTTCTTC
CDR3: CASSAQTGQFAQFF

J: TRBJ2-2
size: -
V: TRBV6-1
D: -
DNA: TGTGCCAGCAGTGAATTTCCCGGGGGATCCATAGGGAGCAACACCGGGGAGCTGTTTTTT
CDR3: CASSEFPGGSIGSNTGELFF

J: TRBJ1-4
size: -
V: TRBV6-5
D: TRBD1
DNA: TGTGCCACCGCTAAGGGACAGGAGAGTAATGAAAAACTGTTTTTT
CDR3: CATAKGQESNEKLFF

J: TRBJ1-1
size: -
V: TRBV7-3
D: -
DNA: TGTGCCAGCAGCTTAAACGGTAACACTGAAGCTTTCTTT
CDR3: CASSLNGNTEAFF

J: TRBJ1-2
size: -
V: TRBV9
D: -
DNA: TGTGCCAGCAGCGTTTCGCCTCGGGAGGGTTACTATGGCTACACCTTC
CDR3: CASSVSPREGYYGYTF

J: TRBJ2-1
size: -
V: TRBV5-4
D: TRBD2
DNA: TGTGCCAGCAGCTTGGGACTAGCGGGGGGGCCAAGCGGCAATGAGCAGTTCTTC
CDR3: CASSLGLAGGPSGNEQFF

J: TRBJ2-7
size: many
V: TRBV18
D: -
DNA: TGTGCCAGCTCACCCGGGACTCTCTCCTACGAGCAGTACTTC
CDR3: CASSPGTLSYEQYF

J: TRBJ1-1
size: few
V: TRBV19
D: -
DNA: TGTGCCAGTAGTGTTCGGTGGGGCGATGGGACTGAAGCTTTCTTT
CDR3: CASSVRWGDGTEAFF

J: TRBJ2-1
size: -
V: TRBV5-8
D: TRBD1
DNA: TGTGCCAGCAAAGTAGGGGGCATCTACAATGAGCAGTTCTTC
CDR3: CASKVGGIYNEQFF

J: TRBJ2-1
size: -
V: TRBV6-6
D: TRBD1
DNA: TGTGCCAGCACCAGCAGGGGGCGCAATGAGCAGTTCTTC
CDR3: CASTSRGRNEQFF

J: TRBJ1-6
size: -
V: TRBV5-1
D: -
DNA: TGCGCCAGCAGCAGCTCGAACGGGGGAAATTCACCCCTCCACTTT
CDR3: CASSSSNGGNSPLHF

J: TRBJ2-1
size: -
V: TRBV5-1
D: TRBD1
DNA: TGCGCCAGCAGCTTTGGACAGGGCAACAATGAGCAGTTCTTC
CDR3: CASSFGQGNNEQFF

J: TRBJ2-7
size: -
V: TRBV19
D: TRBD2
DNA: TGTGCCAGTAGTCTAAAGGGAGGGCCCTACGAGCAGTACTTC
CDR3: CASSLKGGPYEQYF

J: TRBJ2-7
size: -
V: TRBV7-3
D: TRBD1
DNA: TGTGCCAGCAGCCCAGGACAGGGTTTCTCCTACGAGCAGTACTTC
CDR3: CASSPGQGFSYEQYF

J: TRBJ1-5
size: -
V: TRBV3-1/TRBV3-2
D: -
DNA: TGTGCCAGCAGCACAAGTAACAATCAGCCCCAGCATTTT
CDR3: CASSTSNNQPQHF

J: TRBJ2-2
size: -
V: TRBV5-1
D: TRBD1
DNA: TGCGCCAGCACCAGGGGGTGGGTTTACGATTCGAACACCGGGGAGCTGTTTTTT
CDR3: CASTRGWVYDSNTGELFF

J: TRBJ2-5
size: -
V: TRBV23-1
D: TRBD1
DNA: TGCGCCAGCAGTCAATCGGAAGGGCCCCGTCGGGACAGGGGAAAAGAGACCCAGTACTTC
CDR3: CASSQSEGPRRDRGKETQYF

J: TRBJ1-2
size: -
V: TRBV5-1
D: TRBD1
DNA: TGCGCCAGCAGCTTCTCCGGGACAGGGGAATACGGGGGCTATGGCTACACCTTC
CDR3: CASSFSGTGEYGGYGYTF

J: TRBJ1-1
size: -
V: TRBV20-1
D: -
DNA: TGCAGCCGCACAGGGAACACTGAAGCTTTCTTT
CDR3: CSRTGNTEAFF

J: TRBJ2-1
size: -
V: TRBV9
D: TRBD2
DNA: TGTGCCAGCAGCCTTACCGGGACTAGCATGGGTGAGCAGTTCTTC
CDR3: CASSLTGTSMGEQFF

J: TRBJ2-3
size: -
V: TRBV5-1
D: TRBD1
DNA: TGCGCCAGCAGCGTGGGACAGGGGGTCACAGATACGCAGTATTTT
CDR3: CASSVGQGVTDTQYF